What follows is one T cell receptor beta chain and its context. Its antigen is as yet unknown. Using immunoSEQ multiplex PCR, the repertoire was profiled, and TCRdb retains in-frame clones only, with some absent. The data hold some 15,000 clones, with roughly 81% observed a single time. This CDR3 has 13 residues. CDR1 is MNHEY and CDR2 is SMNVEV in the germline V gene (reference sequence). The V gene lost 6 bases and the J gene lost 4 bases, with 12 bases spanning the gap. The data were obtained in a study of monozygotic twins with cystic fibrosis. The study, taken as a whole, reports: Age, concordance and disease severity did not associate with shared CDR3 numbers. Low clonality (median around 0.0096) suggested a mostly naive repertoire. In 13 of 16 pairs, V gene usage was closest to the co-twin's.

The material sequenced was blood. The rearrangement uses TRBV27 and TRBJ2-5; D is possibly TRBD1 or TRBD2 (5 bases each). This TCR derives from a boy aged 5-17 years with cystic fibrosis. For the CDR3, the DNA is TGTGCCAGCAGCCGTACTAGGGGAGAGACCCAGTACTTC. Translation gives CASSRTRGETQYF.